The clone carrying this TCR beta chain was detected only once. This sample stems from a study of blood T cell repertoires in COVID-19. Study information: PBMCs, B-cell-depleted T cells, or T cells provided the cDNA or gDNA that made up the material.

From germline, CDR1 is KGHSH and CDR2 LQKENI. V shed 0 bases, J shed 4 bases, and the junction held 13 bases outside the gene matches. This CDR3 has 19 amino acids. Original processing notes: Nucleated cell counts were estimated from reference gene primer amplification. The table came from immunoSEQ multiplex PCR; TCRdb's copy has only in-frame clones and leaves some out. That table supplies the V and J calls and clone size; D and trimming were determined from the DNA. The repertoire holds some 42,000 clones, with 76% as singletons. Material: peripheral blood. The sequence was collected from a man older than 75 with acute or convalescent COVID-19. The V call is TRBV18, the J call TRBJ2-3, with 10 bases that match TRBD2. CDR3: CASSPPFGLAEGRADTQYF. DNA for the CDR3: TGTGCCAGCTCACCACCGTTTGGACTAGCGGAGGGGAGGGCAGATACGCAGTATTTT.